This T cell receptor beta chain was documented in a study of monozygotic twins with inflammatory bowel disease. Per donor, under 3 ml of blood was collected and frozen. Overall study findings and caveats: Possibly because of limited power, concordant and discordant twins showed no difference in repertoire similarity. TCRbeta inverse Simpson diversity was decreased in IBD patients versus healthy co-twins.

Approximately 4,000 ng of total RNA went into each TCR library. From the 5' RACE reads, TCRdb lists one entry per CDR3 protein and no DNA. This sample contains under 150,000 distinct CDR3 sequences. As for this clonotype: Antigen: not known.

Germline-derived CDR1 and CDR2 are SGHTA and FQGNSA. The CDR3 is 15 residues long. This sequence originates from a human donor with ulcerative colitis or Crohn's disease, or a healthy co-twin of an affected twin (not recorded which). Sample: blood. The rearrangement links TRBV7-2 to TRBJ2-3; TCRdb's D call of TRBD1 is untestable without DNA. This CDR3 reads CASSPWGGPTDTQYF.